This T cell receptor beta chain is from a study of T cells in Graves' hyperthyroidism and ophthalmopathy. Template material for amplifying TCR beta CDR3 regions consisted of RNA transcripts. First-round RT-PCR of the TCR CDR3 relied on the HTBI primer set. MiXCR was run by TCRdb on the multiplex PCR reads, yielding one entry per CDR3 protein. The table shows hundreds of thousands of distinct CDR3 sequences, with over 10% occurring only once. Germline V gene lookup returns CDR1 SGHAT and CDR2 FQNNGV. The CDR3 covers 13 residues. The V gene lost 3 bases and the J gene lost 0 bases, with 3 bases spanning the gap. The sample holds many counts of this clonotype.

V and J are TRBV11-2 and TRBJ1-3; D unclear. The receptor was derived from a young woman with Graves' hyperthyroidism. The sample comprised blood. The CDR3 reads CASSLISGNTIYF. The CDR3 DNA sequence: TGTGCCAGCAGCTTGATCTCTGGAAACACCATATATTTT.